This is a list of T cell receptor beta chains from one sample in a study of OX40 agonist ivuxolimab in advanced cancers. Method: immunoSEQ multiplex PCR; TCRdb's copy keeps in-frame clones and lacks some. The sample includes some 80,000 clones, approximately 84% of them seen just once. The starting material was CD4+ or CD8+ T cells sorted from blood, obtained in a trial of the OX40 agonist ivuxolimab. All receptors come from an adult with an advanced solid tumor such as melanoma, head and neck, liver or kidney cancer. Each CDR3 is given with its conserved first and last residue. The D gene is left open where the match is weak. Size is stated for part of the rows, as once, few or many counts, or as a class when the clone is expanded.

v_gene: TRBV7-9
d_gene: .
abundance: .
j_gene: TRBJ2-5
CDR3nt: TGTGCCAGCAGCTCATCGGCGCAAGAGACCCAGTACTTC
CDR3aa: CASSSSAQETQYF

v_gene: TRBV18
d_gene: .
abundance: once
j_gene: TRBJ1-1
CDR3nt: TGTGCCAGCTCACCAGAGGTGGACACTGAAGCTTTCTTT
CDR3aa: CASSPEVDTEAFF

v_gene: TRBV30
d_gene: .
abundance: .
j_gene: TRBJ2-6
CDR3nt: TGTGCCTGGAACTTCGGGATCAAATACTCTGGGGCCAACGTCCTGACTTTC
CDR3aa: CAWNFGIKYSGANVLTF

v_gene: TRBV30
d_gene: .
abundance: .
j_gene: TRBJ2-5
CDR3nt: TGTGCCTGGAACGACGGTAGGGGGCAAGAGACCCAGTACTTC
CDR3aa: CAWNDGRGQETQYF

v_gene: TRBV15
d_gene: .
abundance: .
j_gene: TRBJ2-5
CDR3nt: TGTGCCACCAGCAGGGGACGCCTCCAAGAGACCCAGTACTTC
CDR3aa: CATSRGRLQETQYF

v_gene: TRBV11-3
d_gene: .
abundance: .
j_gene: TRBJ2-3
CDR3nt: TGTGCCAGCAGCTTAACCTCTAGCACAGATACGCAGTATTTT
CDR3aa: CASSLTSSTDTQYF

v_gene: TRBV19
d_gene: .
abundance: .
j_gene: TRBJ1-3
CDR3nt: TGTGCCAGTAGTATCCAGAGTCACACCATATATTTT
CDR3aa: CASSIQSHTIYF

v_gene: TRBV29-1
d_gene: .
abundance: .
j_gene: TRBJ2-1
CDR3nt: TGCAGCGTTGTAATACAGGGCGTTCTCTCCTACAATGAGCAGTTCTTC
CDR3aa: CSVVIQGVLSYNEQFF

v_gene: TRBV11-2
d_gene: TRBD1
abundance: .
j_gene: TRBJ1-6
CDR3nt: TGTGCCAGCAGCGGGGTCGACAGGGGCCGGCTCAATTCACCCCTCCACTTT
CDR3aa: CASSGVDRGRLNSPLHF

v_gene: TRBV30
d_gene: TRBD1
abundance: .
j_gene: TRBJ2-1
CDR3nt: TGTGCCTGGAGTCGCCAGGGGGATCTCTACAATGAGCAGTTCTTC
CDR3aa: CAWSRQGDLYNEQFF

v_gene: TRBV11-3
d_gene: TRBD2
abundance: .
j_gene: TRBJ2-1
CDR3nt: TGTGCCAGCAGCCCTAGCGGGGTCGAGCAGTTCTTC
CDR3aa: CASSPSGVEQFF

v_gene: TRBV18
d_gene: .
abundance: .
j_gene: TRBJ2-1
CDR3nt: TGTGCCAGCTCACCGGGGGCACAGAATGAGCAGTTCTTC
CDR3aa: CASSPGAQNEQFF

v_gene: TRBV27
d_gene: TRBD2
abundance: once
j_gene: TRBJ2-1
CDR3nt: TGTGCCAGCAGTACACCTAGCGGGGGGGACTATGAGCAGTTCTTC
CDR3aa: CASSTPSGGDYEQFF

v_gene: TRBV7-9
d_gene: .
abundance: .
j_gene: TRBJ1-5
CDR3nt: TGTGCCAGCAGTCCCGGGGGGCTAAAAGGGGGCAATCAGCCCCAGCATTTT
CDR3aa: CASSPGGLKGGNQPQHF

v_gene: TRBV5-1
d_gene: .
abundance: .
j_gene: TRBJ1-2
CDR3nt: TGCGCCAGCAGCCCCGCTTCGGAGGGTGTTTATGGCTACACCTTC
CDR3aa: CASSPASEGVYGYTF

v_gene: TRBV7-9
d_gene: TRBD2
abundance: .
j_gene: TRBJ2-3
CDR3nt: TGTGCCAGCAGCTTACCAACTAGCGGGAGAACAGATACGCAGTATTTT
CDR3aa: CASSLPTSGRTDTQYF

v_gene: TRBV6-1
d_gene: .
abundance: .
j_gene: TRBJ2-7
CDR3nt: TGTGCCAGCAGTCCCCTCGAACCCTACGAGCAGTACTTC
CDR3aa: CASSPLEPYEQYF

v_gene: TRBV5-1
d_gene: TRBD1
abundance: .
j_gene: TRBJ1-5
CDR3nt: TGCGCCAGCAGCTTGGGGACAGGGGGTGGTCAGCCCCAGCATTTT
CDR3aa: CASSLGTGGGQPQHF

v_gene: TRBV10-3
d_gene: .
abundance: .
j_gene: TRBJ2-7
CDR3nt: TGTGCCGTCTATTTAGCGGCCGTAGGCGAGCAGTACTTC
CDR3aa: CAVYLAAVGEQYF

v_gene: TRBV19
d_gene: TRBD1
abundance: .
j_gene: TRBJ2-7
CDR3nt: TGTGCCAGTACCACTGTGCGGGACGGACAGGGGGGCTACGAGCAGTACTTC
CDR3aa: CASTTVRDGQGGYEQYF

v_gene: TRBV27
d_gene: TRBD2
abundance: .
j_gene: TRBJ2-1
CDR3nt: TGTGCCAGCAGTTCTCGCGGGGGGCCACTTTCCTACAATGAGCAGTTCTTC
CDR3aa: CASSSRGGPLSYNEQFF

v_gene: TRBV5-4
d_gene: .
abundance: .
j_gene: TRBJ1-3
CDR3nt: TGTGCCAGCAGCTGGGGGACGGTCTCTGGAAACACCATATATTTT
CDR3aa: CASSWGTVSGNTIYF

v_gene: TRBV4-3
d_gene: .
abundance: .
j_gene: TRBJ1-5
CDR3nt: TGCGCCAGCAGCCATCCCATACGGGGCAGCAATCAGCCCCAGCATTTT
CDR3aa: CASSHPIRGSNQPQHF

v_gene: TRBV4-1
d_gene: TRBD2
abundance: .
j_gene: TRBJ2-2
CDR3nt: TGCGCCAGCAGCCAAGAGATGATACTAGCGGGGGACCACACCGGGGAGCTGTTTTTT
CDR3aa: CASSQEMILAGDHTGELFF

v_gene: TRBV4-1
d_gene: TRBD2
abundance: few
j_gene: TRBJ2-7
CDR3nt: TGCGCCAGCAGCCAAGAGTCAGCGGGGGGCCTGTACGAGCAGTACTTC
CDR3aa: CASSQESAGGLYEQYF

v_gene: TRBV7-6
d_gene: .
abundance: .
j_gene: TRBJ1-4
CDR3nt: TGTGCCAGCAGCCCGGGACACCTGAATGAAAAACTGTTTTTT
CDR3aa: CASSPGHLNEKLFF

v_gene: TRBV7-9
d_gene: .
abundance: .
j_gene: TRBJ2-3
CDR3nt: TGTGCCAGCAGCTCCACTCGGGATACGCAGTATTTT
CDR3aa: CASSSTRDTQYF

v_gene: TRBV7-9
d_gene: TRBD2
abundance: .
j_gene: TRBJ2-3
CDR3nt: TGTGCCAGCAGCTTAGTTCGGCTAGCGGGAGATGGGGATACGCAGTATTTT
CDR3aa: CASSLVRLAGDGDTQYF

v_gene: TRBV5-1
d_gene: .
abundance: .
j_gene: TRBJ1-1
CDR3nt: TGCGCCAGCAGCTTGGATGACAGTTACACTGAAGCTTTCTTT
CDR3aa: CASSLDDSYTEAFF

v_gene: TRBV7-8
d_gene: .
abundance: .
j_gene: TRBJ1-1
CDR3nt: TGTGCCAGCAGCCCCTATGAGGAGAACACTGAAGCTTTCTTT
CDR3aa: CASSPYEENTEAFF

v_gene: TRBV5-3
d_gene: TRBD1
abundance: .
j_gene: TRBJ1-2
CDR3nt: TGTGCCAGCAGCCAGGGAGGACAGGGAGGCTACACCTTC
CDR3aa: CASSQGGQGGYTF

v_gene: TRBV9
d_gene: .
abundance: .
j_gene: TRBJ2-2
CDR3nt: TGTGCCAGCAGCGTAGGGGTGGGATTAAACACCGGGGAGCTGTTTTTT
CDR3aa: CASSVGVGLNTGELFF

v_gene: TRBV6-5
d_gene: .
abundance: .
j_gene: TRBJ2-7
CDR3nt: TGTGCCAGCAGTTACCGGGCAGGGGGGCCCTACGAGCAGTACTTC
CDR3aa: CASSYRAGGPYEQYF